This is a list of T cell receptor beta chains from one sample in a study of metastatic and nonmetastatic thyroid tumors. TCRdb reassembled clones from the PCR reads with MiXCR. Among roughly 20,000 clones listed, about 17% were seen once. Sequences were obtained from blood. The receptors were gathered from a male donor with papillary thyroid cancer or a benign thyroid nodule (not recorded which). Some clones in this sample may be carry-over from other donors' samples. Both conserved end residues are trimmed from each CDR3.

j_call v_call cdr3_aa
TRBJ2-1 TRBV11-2 ASRELRGSSYNEQF
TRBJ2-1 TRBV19 ASRPTGRYNEQF
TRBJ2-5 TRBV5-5 ASSPGMRETQY
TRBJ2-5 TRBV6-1 ASTLRDRETQY
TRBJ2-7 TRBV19 ASSIGTGLTYEQY
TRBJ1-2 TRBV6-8 ASSGSEAGPYGYT
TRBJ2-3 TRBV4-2 ASSQEGGRVDTQY
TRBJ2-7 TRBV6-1 ASRWDRNSYEQY
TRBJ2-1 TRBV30 AWSTLAGSVYNEQF
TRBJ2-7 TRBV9 ASSARPGLAGPLPSYEQY
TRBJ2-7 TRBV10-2 ATSTGVRNEQY
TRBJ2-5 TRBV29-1 SVPRGGGQETQY
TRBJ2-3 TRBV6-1 ASSEARGGTDTQY
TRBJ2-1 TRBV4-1 ASSQPGLAGGRDNEQF
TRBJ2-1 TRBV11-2 ASSLGSKFRDEQF
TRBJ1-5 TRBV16 ASSQSYGASNQPQH
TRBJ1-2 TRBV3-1 ASSPSTMTNYGYT
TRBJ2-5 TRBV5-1 ASSLGGGTQETQY
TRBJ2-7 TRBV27 ASSVRGSIYEQY
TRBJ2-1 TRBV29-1 SVETGEQF
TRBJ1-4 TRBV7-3 ASSLGTSTNEKLF
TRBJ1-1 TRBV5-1 ASSQVLGVPEAF
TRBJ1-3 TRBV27 ASRPRGGNTIY
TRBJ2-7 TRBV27 ASSHDRAYHEQY
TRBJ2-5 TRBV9 ASSSGGETQY
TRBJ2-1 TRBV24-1 ATSQGRYNEQF
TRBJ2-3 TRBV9 ASTTTSGRFTDTQY
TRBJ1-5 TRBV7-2 ASSWLGTAHQPQH
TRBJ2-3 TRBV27 ASRGGAVRGDTQY
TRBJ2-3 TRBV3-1 ASSQEWRASADTQY
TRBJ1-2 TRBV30 AHTPQGNYGYT
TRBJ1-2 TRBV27 ASSLKGWGHGYT
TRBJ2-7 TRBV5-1 ASSLTSGREGEQY
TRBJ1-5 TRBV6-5 ASSYYPFYSNQPQH
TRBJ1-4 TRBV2 AGATGTGAEKLF
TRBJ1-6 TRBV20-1 SSGGGPINSPLH
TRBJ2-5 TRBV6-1 ASRRTSGEGETQY
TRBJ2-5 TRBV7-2 ASSFGTGVSETQY
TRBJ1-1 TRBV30 AWSVMGNTEAF
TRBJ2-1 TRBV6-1 ASSGTSGRNEQF
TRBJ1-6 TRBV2 ASKGYRVTGSPLH
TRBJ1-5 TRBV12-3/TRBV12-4 ASTSGATGNQPQH
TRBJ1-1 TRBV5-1 ASSRAPGDTEAF
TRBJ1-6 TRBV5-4 ASSLGDRGPSSYNSPLH
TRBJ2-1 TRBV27 ASSLTTIYNEQF
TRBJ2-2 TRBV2 ASIGQTGVGELF
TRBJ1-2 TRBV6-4 ASSDAPGQAYGYT
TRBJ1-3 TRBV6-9 ASSNSWTAGNTIY
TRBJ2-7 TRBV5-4 ASSLGTSGGSEQY
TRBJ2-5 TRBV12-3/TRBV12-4 ASSQPLYSGGVETQY
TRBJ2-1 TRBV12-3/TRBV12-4 ASTLLESGGQGQF
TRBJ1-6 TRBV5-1 ASSLRQGGNNSPLH
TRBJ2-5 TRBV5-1 ASSWAPELETQY
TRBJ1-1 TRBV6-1 ASSLTSGTGTAEAF
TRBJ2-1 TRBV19 ASSAGYRGSGYNEQF
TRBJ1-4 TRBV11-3 ASSKQGKGEKLF
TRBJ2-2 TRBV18 ASSHITGELF